This TCR beta chain was sequenced in a study of breast tumors, draining lymph nodes, adjacent tissues. Notes on the study in general: Tumor T cell lymph node origin was a supported hypothesis, not proven. Most tumor T cells seemingly derive from lymph node, then expand in tumor. Tumor repertoires ranked between lymph nodes and nontumor tissue in diversity, with V and J gene preferences. Luminal-like breast cancer showed significantly higher tumor–nontumor repertoire similarity than basal-like.

A single record per CDR3 protein comes from TCRdb applying MiXCR to the multiplex PCR reads. The table includes around 190,000 distinct CDR3 sequences, 30% to 35% detected once. From germline, CDR1 is MNHEY and CDR2 SVGAGI. This CDR3 has 17 amino acids. This clonotype was seen a single time. The antigen remains undetermined. Germline is not matched at one junction end, which may reflect a read error. Samples came from axillary lymph nodes draining the breast cancer. The receptor was derived from a female donor with breast cancer. Some clones in this sample may be carry-over from other donors' samples. What was sequenced was axillary lymph node tissue. V usage is TRBV6-5 and J usage is TRBJ2-1; D might be TRBD1 or TRBD2, each matching 5 bases. The CDR3 loop reads CASSYFGDGTSYSEQFF. The CDR3 DNA follows: TGTGCCAGCAGTTACTTTGGGGACGGGACCTCCTACAGTGAGCAGTTCTTC.